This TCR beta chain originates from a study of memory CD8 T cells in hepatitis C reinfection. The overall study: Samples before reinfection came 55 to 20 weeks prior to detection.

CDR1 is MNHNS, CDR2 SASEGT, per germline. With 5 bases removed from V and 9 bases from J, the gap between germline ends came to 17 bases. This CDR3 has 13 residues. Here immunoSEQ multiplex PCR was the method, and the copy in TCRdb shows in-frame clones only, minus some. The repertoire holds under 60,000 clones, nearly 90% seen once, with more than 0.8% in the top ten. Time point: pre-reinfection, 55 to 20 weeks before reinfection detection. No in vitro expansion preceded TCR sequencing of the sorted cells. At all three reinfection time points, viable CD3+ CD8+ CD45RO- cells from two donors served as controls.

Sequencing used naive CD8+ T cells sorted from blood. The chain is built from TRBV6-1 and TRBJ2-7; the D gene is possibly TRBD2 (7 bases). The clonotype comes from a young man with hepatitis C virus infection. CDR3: CASSFGGAATQYF. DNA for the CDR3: TGTGCCAGCAGTTTTGGGGGGGCGGCAACGCAGTACTTC.